This T cell receptor (beta chain) appears in the sequencing data of a study of T cells in women clearing cervical HPV infection. Study background: Case blood was drawn a median around 150 days after lesion detection.

Findings of the study overall: Richness plus V gene abundances separated cases from controls with AUC 0.7 to 0.9. Each sample's T-cell count was unknown, possibly confounding richness.

Concerning this clone itself: Its target is not known. The read ends 3 residues shy of where the CDR3 ends; the end is completed using the germline J gene.

Libraries were prepared by immunoSEQ multiplex PCR; TCRdb keeps only in-frame clonotypes and omits some of them. Its table records about 25,000 clones. Cervical HPV DNA detected by MY09/MY11 PCR, typed by dot-blot. The CDR3 has 14 amino acids. V shed 4 bases and J 7 bases; nucleotides not matched to a gene: 7. The V gene's germline CDR1 is SGHRS and CDR2 YFSETQ. This clonotype originated in a woman aged 18 to 75 with a cervical HPV16 infection that either progressed to CIN3+ or cleared (not recorded which). The sample consisted of blood buffy coat. The chain couples TRBV5-1 to TRBJ1-1; 10 bases agree with TRBD1. The CDR3 sequence is CASSQSDRGSEAFF. The DNA read from the CDR3 is TGCGCCAGCAGCCAGTCGGACAGGGGGAGTGAA.